This TCR beta chain was observed in a study of response to subunit inactivated influenza vaccine. Findings and limits, study-wide: With each seasonal influenza vaccination, the authors suggested, few new T cells are recruited.

TCRdb itself ran the RT-PCR reads through MiXCR, one entry per CDR3 protein. The sample has fewer than 750,000 distinct CDR3 sequences; about 15% are singletons. To note about this clonotype: The antigen remains undetermined.

The CDR3 is made up of 16 amino acids. The germline V gene has CDR1 MNHEY and CDR2 SMNVEV (reference sequence). V was pared by 6 bases and J by 8 bases, with 16 bases of the junction left unmatched. The input for sequencing was PBMCs from blood, taken roughly 12 days after vaccination. This clonotype was sampled from a man between 45 and 60 years old who received an inactivated influenza vaccine. V and J are TRBV27 and TRBJ2-1; 7 nucleotides align to TRBD2. CDR3 coding DNA: TGTGCCAGCAGCCGCAGATGGACTAGAGGGTCCGATGAGCAGTTCTTC. Its translation is CASSRRWTRGSDEQFF.